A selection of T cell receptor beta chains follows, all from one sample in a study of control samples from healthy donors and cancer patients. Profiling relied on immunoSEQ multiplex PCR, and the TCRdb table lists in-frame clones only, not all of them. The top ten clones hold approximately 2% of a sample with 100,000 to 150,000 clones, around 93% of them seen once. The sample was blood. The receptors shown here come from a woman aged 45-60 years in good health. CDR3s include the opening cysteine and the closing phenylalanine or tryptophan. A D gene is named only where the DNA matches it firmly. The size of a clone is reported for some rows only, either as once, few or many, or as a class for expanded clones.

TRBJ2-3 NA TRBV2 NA CASSSRLSTDTQYF TGTGCCAGCAGTAGCAGGCTTAGCACAGATACGCAGTATTTT
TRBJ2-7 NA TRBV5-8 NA CASSSDRLRGGQRSSYEQYF TGTGCCAGCAGCTCGGACCGTTTAAGGGGTGGACAGAGGAGCTCCTACGAGCAGTACTTC
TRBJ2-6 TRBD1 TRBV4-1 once CASSRLIGQGGLSGANVLTF TGCGCCAGCAGCCGTTTAATCGGACAGGGAGGTTTGTCTGGGGCCAACGTCCTGACTTTC
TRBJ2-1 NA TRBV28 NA CASSLRSLRVYNEQFF TGTGCCAGCAGTTTAAGGTCTCTGCGGGTGTACAATGAGCAGTTCTTC
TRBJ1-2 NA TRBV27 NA CASRQGDYGYTF TGTGCCAGCAGACAGGGCGACTATGGCTACACCTTC
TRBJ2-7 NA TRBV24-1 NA CATSGGAMDEQYF TGTGCCACCAGTGGAGGGGCTATGGACGAGCAGTACTTC
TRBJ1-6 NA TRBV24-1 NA CATSDLARPLHF TGTGCCACCAGTGATTTGGCCAGACCCCTCCACTTT
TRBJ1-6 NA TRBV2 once CASMNQVGLGSPLHF TGTGCCAGCATGAACCAGGTTGGACTAGGCTCACCCCTCCACTTT
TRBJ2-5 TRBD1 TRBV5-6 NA CASSLPGQGQETQYF TGTGCCAGCAGCTTACCGGGACAGGGACAAGAGACCCAGTACTTC
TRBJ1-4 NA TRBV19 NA CASSIAGGNEKLFF TGTGCCAGTAGTATAGCGGGAGGTAATGAAAAACTGTTTTTT
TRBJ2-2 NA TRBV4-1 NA CASSQVGSLRTFTGELFF TGCGCCAGCAGCCAAGTAGGGTCTCTTAGGACTTTCACCGGGGAGCTGTTTTTT
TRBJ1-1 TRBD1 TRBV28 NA CASSPVVDRGEAFF TGTGCCAGCAGTCCCGTAGTGGACAGGGGAGAAGCTTTCTTT
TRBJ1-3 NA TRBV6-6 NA CASSYRGGNSGNTIYF TGTGCCAGCAGTTACCGAGGGGGGAACTCTGGAAACACCATATATTTT
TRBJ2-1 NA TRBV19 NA CASTEGLYNEQFF TGTGCCAGTACCGAGGGACTCTACAATGAGCAGTTCTTC
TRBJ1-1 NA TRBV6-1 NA CASSEENRNTEAFF TGTGCCAGCAGTGAAGAAAACAGAAACACTGAAGCTTTCTTT
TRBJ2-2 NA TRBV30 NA CAWRGAVTGELFF TGTGCCTGGAGGGGAGCGGTCACCGGGGAGCTGTTTTTT
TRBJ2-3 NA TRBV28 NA CASSSRLVNTDTQYF TGTGCCAGCAGTTCCCGACTAGTAAACACAGATACGCAGTATTTT
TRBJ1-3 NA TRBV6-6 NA CASSYSSGANTIYF TGTGCCAGCAGTTACTCGTCTGGCGCGAACACCATATATTTT
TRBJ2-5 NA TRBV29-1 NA CSVEEGRVVNETQYF TGCAGCGTTGAAGAGGGCAGGGTGGTGAATGAGACCCAGTACTTC
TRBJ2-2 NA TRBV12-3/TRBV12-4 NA CAGGRYTGELFF TGTGCCGGCGGGCGTTACACCGGGGAGCTGTTTTTT
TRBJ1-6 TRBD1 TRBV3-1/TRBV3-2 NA CASSPRGPDNSPLHF TGTGCCAGCAGCCCCAGGGGGCCGGATAATTCACCCCTCCACTTT
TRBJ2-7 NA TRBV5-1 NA CASMGVRAYEQYF TGCGCCAGCATGGGGGTAAGAGCCTACGAGCAGTACTTC
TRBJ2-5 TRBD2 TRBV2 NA CASNPGGQETQYF TGTGCCAGCAACCCGGGGGGCCAAGAGACCCAGTACTTC
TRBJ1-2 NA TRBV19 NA CASSTAGPNYGYTF TGTGCCAGTAGTACGGCAGGTCCCAACTATGGCTACACCTTC
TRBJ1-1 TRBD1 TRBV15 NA CAISIDRGGTEAFF TGTGCCATCAGTATTGACAGGGGGGGAACTGAAGCTTTCTTT
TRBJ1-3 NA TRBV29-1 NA CSGVGMDSGNTIYF TGCAGCGGGGTAGGGATGGACTCTGGAAACACCATATATTTT
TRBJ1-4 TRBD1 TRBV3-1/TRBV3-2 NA CASSQSRPAGGEKLFF TGTGCCAGCAGCCAAAGCAGGCCGGCAGGGGGGGAAAAACTGTTTTTT
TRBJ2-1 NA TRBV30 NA CAWSPPSLSYNEQFF TGTGCCTGGAGTCCCCCTAGCCTGTCCTACAATGAGCAGTTCTTC
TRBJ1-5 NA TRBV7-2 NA CASSLGAGVAQPQHF TGTGCCAGCAGCTTAGGGGCAGGGGTGGCTCAGCCCCAGCATTTT
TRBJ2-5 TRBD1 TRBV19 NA CASSIGTAKETQYF TGTGCCAGTAGTATCGGGACAGCCAAAGAGACCCAGTACTTC
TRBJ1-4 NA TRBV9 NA CASSPQGSTNEKLFF TGTGCCAGCAGCCCCCAGGGTTCGACTAATGAAAAACTGTTTTTT
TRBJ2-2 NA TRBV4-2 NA CASSQVSPGELFF TGTGCCAGCAGCCAAGTCAGTCCCGGGGAGCTGTTTTTT
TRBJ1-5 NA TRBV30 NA CAWSTPNGGQPQHF TGTGCCTGGAGTACCCCCAACGGGGGTCAGCCCCAGCATTTT
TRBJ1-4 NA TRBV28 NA CASTTTLEAEKLFF TGTGCCAGCACTACGACCCTGGAGGCTGAAAAACTGTTTTTT
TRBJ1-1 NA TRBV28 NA CASSSPLRGYRTEAFF TGTGCCAGCAGTTCCCCGCTCAGGGGTTATCGCACTGAAGCTTTCTTT
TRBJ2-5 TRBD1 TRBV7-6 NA CASSLADRGLWETQYF TGTGCCAGCAGCTTAGCGGACAGGGGGCTGTGGGAGACCCAGTACTTC
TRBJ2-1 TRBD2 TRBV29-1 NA CSVGTSGNGGTYNEQFF TGCAGCGTTGGGACTAGCGGAAATGGTGGTACCTACAATGAGCAGTTCTTC
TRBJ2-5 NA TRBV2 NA CASSYGGRETQYF TGTGCCAGCAGTTATGGGGGGCGAGAGACCCAGTACTTC
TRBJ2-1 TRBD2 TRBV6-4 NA CASSETSGRGYNEQFF TGTGCCAGCAGTGAAACCTCCGGGAGGGGCTACAATGAGCAGTTCTTC
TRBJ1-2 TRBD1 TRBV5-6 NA CASSVQQGANGYTF TGTGCCAGCAGCGTCCAACAGGGGGCGAACGGCTACACCTTC
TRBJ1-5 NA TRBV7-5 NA CARSLGWQANQPQHF TGTGCCAGAAGCTTAGGGTGGCAGGCTAATCAGCCCCAGCATTTT
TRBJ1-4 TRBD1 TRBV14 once CASSQGLRGQGNEKLFF TGTGCCAGCAGCCAAGGCCTTAGGGGGCAGGGTAATGAAAAACTGTTTTTT
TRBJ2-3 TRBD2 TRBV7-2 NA CASRLWGTTSTDTQYF TGTGCCAGCAGACTGTGGGGGACTACTAGCACAGATACGCAGTATTTT
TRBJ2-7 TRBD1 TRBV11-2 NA CASSSSGTGDAYEQYF TGTGCCAGCAGCTCCAGCGGGACAGGGGATGCTTACGAGCAGTACTTC
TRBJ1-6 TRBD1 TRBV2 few CARRAGGSPLHF TGTGCCAGGAGGGCAGGGGGATCACCCCTCCACTTT
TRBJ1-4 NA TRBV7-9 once CASSSRGGNQFF TGTGCCAGCAGCTCCCGGGGGGGGAACCAGTTTTTT
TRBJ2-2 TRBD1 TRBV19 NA CASSRGQGAVEIAGELFF TGTGCCAGTAGTAGGGGACAGGGGGCAGTGGAAATAGCCGGGGAGCTGTTTTTT
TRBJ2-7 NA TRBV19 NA CASSITGKSYEQYF TGTGCCAGTAGTATAACAGGGAAATCCTACGAGCAGTACTTC
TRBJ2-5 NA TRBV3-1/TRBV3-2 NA CASTQTPRETQYF TGTGCCAGCACCCAGACCCCGAGGGAGACCCAGTACTTC
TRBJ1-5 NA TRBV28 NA CASSSGVGNQPQHF TGTGCCAGCAGTTCGGGGGTAGGCAATCAGCCCCAGCATTTT
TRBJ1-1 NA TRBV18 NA CASSPPSGTTAEAFF TGTGCCAGCTCACCACCCTCCGGGACAACGGCTGAAGCTTTCTTT